A single sample gave rise to the 22 T cell receptor beta chains below, sequenced in a study of T-cell reconstitution after alpha-beta-depleted transplantation in children. The TCRbeta library incorporated unique molecular identifiers. One entry per CDR3 protein, called by TCRdb with MiXCR from the PCR reads. The profile shows about 200,000 distinct CDR3 sequences, about 8.7% of them singletons. This specimen consisted of PBMCs, mostly from graft donor cells, obtained 360 days after TCRalphabeta/CD19-depleted stem cell transplant. These receptor sequences come from a male patient under 10 years old who had a stem cell transplant for acute myeloid leukemia, so the T cells may come from the graft donor.

The table lists this clonotype with many counts. This chain joins TRBV20-1 and TRBJ2-3; 12 nucleotides align to TRBD2. Looked up from germline, CDR1 is DFQATT and CDR2 is SNEGSKA (reference sequence). This CDR3 is built from 13 residues. The DNA for the CDR3 is TGCAGCCCTCGGACTAGCGGGGCAGATACGCAGTATTTT. As protein: CSPRTSGADTQYF.

This clonotype was detected only a few times. The V and J genes are TRBV4-3 and TRBJ2-1; 10 positions agree with TRBD2. The germline gives CDR1 LGHNA, CDR2 YSLEER. CDR3 size: 17 residues. V lost 1 base and J lost 0; bases outside the gene matches: 3. Here the CDR3 reads CASSQGASGSSYNEQFF. In DNA, the CDR3 is TGCGCCAGCAGCCAAGGAGCTAGCGGGAGCTCCTACAATGAGCAGTTCTTC.

The J gene is TRBJ1-5, the V gene TRBV20-1; D unresolved. There are 12 residues in the CDR3. Germline CDR1 is DFQATT and CDR2 is SNEGSKA (reference sequence). The V gene lost 3 bases and the J gene lost 2 bases, with 5 bases spanning the gap. CDR3 sequence: CSASDGNQPQHF. As DNA, the CDR3 is TGCAGTGCTAGCGACGGCAATCAGCCCCAGCATTTT.

This clonotype was seen many times. This chain joins TRBV20-1 and TRBJ1-4; 8 bases are a match to TRBD1. The length of the CDR3 is 15 residues. In germline, CDR1 is DFQATT, CDR2 SNEGSKA (reference sequence). The ends lost 1 base at V and 7 bases at J; junction bases unmatched: 8. This CDR3 reads CSARVTTGVLEKLFF. CDR3 sequence (DNA): TGCAGTGCTAGAGTTACGACAGGGGTCCTTGAAAAACTGTTTTTT.

In this sample, this clonotype turned up many times. The rearrangement uses TRBV7-9 and TRBJ2-1; no clear D gene. Germline CDR1 SEHNR, CDR2 FQNEAQ (reference sequence). Deletions cut 8 bases from V and 6 bases from J, with 5 bases between. The CDR3 covers 10 residues. The CDR3: CASSSNEQFF. The CDR3 coding sequence is TGTGCCAGCTCCAGCAATGAGCAGTTCTTC.

The chain is built from TRBV7-2 and TRBJ2-3; 9 bases are a match to TRBD2. Germline V gene lookup returns CDR1 SGHTA and CDR2 FQGNSA. The CDR3 totals 15 residues. V lost 4 bases to trimming and J lost 2 bases; unmatched junction nucleotides: 4. The CDR3 DNA is TGTGCCAGCAGCTATAGCGGGAGTCACACAGATACGCAGTATTTT. Its protein is CASSYSGSHTDTQYF.

This clonotype came up a few times. The CDR3 region has the DNA TGTGCCAGCAGCCGGGGACTAAATTCACCCCTCCACTTT. It encodes CASSRGLNSPLHF. The gene calls are TRBV11-2 and TRBJ1-6, with a tentative D call TRBD1 (5 bases). Germline CDR1 reads SGHAT; CDR2 reads FQNNGV. The CDR3 extends over 13 amino acids. V was trimmed by 5 bases and J by 7 bases, leaving 9 bases between them.

In this sample, this clonotype turned up many times. The V gene is TRBV12-3 or TRBV12-4, the J gene TRBJ2-4, with D unclear. The CDR3 runs 13 residues. V was trimmed by 3 bases and J by 4 bases, leaving 7 bases between them. The CDR3, as DNA: TGTGCCAGCAGTTTTTCGAAAAAAAACATTCAGTACTTC. Amino acid sequence: CASSFSKKNIQYF.

This clonotype was detected many times. The chain couples TRBV12-3 or TRBV12-4 to TRBJ1-1; TRBD1 matches at 8 bases. V dropped 5 bases and J dropped 10; count of bases not matched to a gene: 15. This CDR3 contains 15 residues. CDR3 coding DNA: TGTGCCAGCAGTCGACCGGGACAGGAAGGGTCCGGAGCTTTCTTT. It specifies CASSRPGQEGSGAFF.

This clonotype has a handful of counts. The gene calls are TRBV7-9 and TRBJ1-2; D unclear. The V gene lost 4 bases and the J gene lost 6 bases, with 18 bases spanning the gap. Germline-derived CDR1 and CDR2 are SEHNR and FQNEAQ (reference sequence). This CDR3 contains 15 residues. Here the CDR3 DNA reads TGTGCCAGCAGCTCCATCCAGGCCCTGAAGGATGGCTACACCTTC. Its protein product is CASSSIQALKDGYTF. Full variable domain (missing parts from reference TRBV7-9 and TRBJ1-2): DTGVSQNPRHKITKRGQNVTFRCDPISEHNRLYWYRQTLGQGPEFLTYFQNEAQLEKSRLLSDRFSAERPKGSFSTLEIQRTEQGDSAMYLCASSSIQALKDGYTFGSGTRLTVV.

This rearrangement joins TRBV20-1 to TRBJ1-4; D is possibly TRBD1 (6 bases). Germline CDR1 and CDR2: DFQATT and SNEGSKA (reference sequence). V was shortened by 0 bases and J by 7 bases, with 15 bases between the two germline ends. This CDR3 is 15 amino acids long. The CDR3 DNA reads TGCAGTGCTAGAGATGGGGGGGGCTGGGTTGAAAAACTGTTTTTT. This sequence encodes CSARDGGGWVEKLFF.

This clonotype was counted a few times. The rearrangement links TRBV10-3 to TRBJ1-6, with 12 bases matching TRBD1. V trimming: 8 bases; J trimming: 7 bases; junction bases outside the gene matches: 12. The CDR3 has 17 amino acids. Germline values: CDR1 ENHRY, CDR2 SYGVKD. The CDR3 spells CAIGGQGAGESNSPLHF. CDR3 sequence (DNA): TGTGCCATCGGGGGACAGGGGGCCGGGGAATCGAATTCACCCCTCCACTTT.

The table lists this clonotype with many counts. This rearrangement joins TRBV4-3 to TRBJ2-1, with 9 bases aligning to TRBD2. This CDR3 comprises 15 residues. The ends lost 5 bases at V and 2 bases at J; junction bases unmatched: 4. Germline assignment: CDR1 LGHNA and CDR2 YSLEER. Here the CDR3 reads CASSSASGAYNEQFF. The CDR3 DNA reads as TGCGCCAGCAGCTCCGCTAGCGGGGCCTACAATGAGCAGTTCTTC.

This clonotype was detected only a few times. The chain has TRBV3-1 and TRBJ2-2; the D gene is possibly TRBD2 (5 bases). Trimming removed 4 bases from V and 3 bases from J, with 12 bases in between. CDR1 is LGHDT and CDR2 is YNNKEL in the germline V gene (reference sequence). This CDR3 spans 15 amino acids. CDR3 DNA sequence: TGTGCCAGCAGCCGACCGGGAACCGACACCGGGGAGCTGTTTTTT. It codes for CASSRPGTDTGELFF.

The genes are TRBV5-1 and TRBJ1-6; maybe TRBD1 (5 bases). CDR1 SGHRS and CDR2 YFSETQ come from the germline V gene. CDR3 length: 15 amino acids. V was cut by 0 bases and J by 7 bases, with 11 bases left in between. CDR3 loop: CASSLGDSQNSPLHF. The CDR3 DNA sequence: TGCGCCAGCAGCTTGGGTGACAGTCAGAATTCACCCCTCCACTTT. Combining the CDR3 with reference TRBV5-1 and TRBJ1-6 gives the whole variable domain KAGVTQTPRYLIKTRGQQVTLSCSPISGHRSVSWYQQTPGQGLQFLFEYFSETQRNKGNFPGRFSGRQFSNSRSEMNVSTLELGDSALYLCASSLGDSQNSPLHFGNGTRLTVT.

This chain uses TRBV5-5 with TRBJ2-1; no reliable D call. This CDR3 spans 12 amino acids. V lost 5 bases and J 8 bases, leaving 11 bases between the germline ends. From germline, CDR1 is SGHKS and CDR2 YYEKEE (reference sequence). Written as DNA, the CDR3 is TGTGCCAGCAGGCAGAAGGTTGATGAGCAGTTCTTC. Translated, it gives CASRQKVDEQFF. The full variable domain, rest sourced from reference TRBV5-5 and TRBJ2-1, is DAGVTQSPTHLIKTRGQQVTLRCSPISGHKSVSWYQQVLGQGPQFIFQYYEKEERGRGNFPDRFSARQFPNYSSELNVNALLLGDSALYLCASRQKVDEQFFGPGTRLTVL.

Written as DNA, the CDR3 is TGTGCCAGCAGTTACTCTACAGTCGGGGCGGGGAATGAAAAACTGTTTTTT. This encodes CASSYSTVGAGNEKLFF. The chain joins TRBV6-5 to TRBJ1-4; TRBD1 is a possible D gene (5 bases). The V end was cut by 0 bases, the J end by 5 bases, with 16 bases between. The CDR3 has 17 amino acids. Germline V gene data show CDR1 as MNHEY and CDR2 as SVGAGI.

This clonotype was seen a handful of times. V gene TRBV10-3 combines with J gene TRBJ2-5; D is unclear. Germline CDR1 and CDR2: ENHRY and SYGVKD. This CDR3 has 13 residues. Trimming took off 0 bases at V and 4 bases at J, with 6 bases between the two ends. DNA for the CDR3: TGTGCCATCAGTGAGTCGATCGGAGAGACCCAGTACTTC. Protein product: CAISESIGETQYF.

This clonotype was seen ten or more times. This rearrangement joins TRBV6-1 to TRBJ1-2, with 9 bases aligning to TRBD1. From germline, CDR1 is MNHNS and CDR2 SASEGT. Unmatched junction bases numbered 10, after V lost 7 bases and J lost 4 bases. The length of the CDR3 is 15 residues. The CDR3 nucleotides are TGTGCCAGCACCCTACCTATGGACAGGGGCTATGGCTACACCTTC. It is translated as CASTLPMDRGYGYTF.

This clonotype appeared a few times. V usage is TRBV7-9 and J usage is TRBJ2-7, with TRBD1 identical over 11 bases. The CDR3 totals 15 residues. Germline V CDR1 and CDR2: SEHNR, FQNEAQ (reference sequence). Written as DNA, the CDR3 is TGTGCAGTTACGACAGGACAGGGGGCTTGGTACGAGCAGTACTTC. It yields the protein CAVTTGQGAWYEQYF. Based on the CDR3 plus reference TRBV7-9 and TRBJ2-7, the full variable domain is DTGVSQNPRHKITKRGQNVTFRCDPISEHNRLYWYRQTLGQGPEFLTYFQNEAQLEKSRLLSDRFSAERPKGSFSTLEIQRTEQGDSAMYLCAVTTGQGAWYEQYFGPGTRLTVT.

There are many counts of this clonotype. The gene calls are TRBV12-3 or TRBV12-4 and TRBJ2-3; D is possibly TRBD2 (7 bases). The CDR3 is 14 residues long. V lost 5 bases and J 3 bases, leaving 12 bases between the germline ends. The CDR3 nucleotides are TGTGCCAGCAGTATCAGGGGAGGGACAGATACGCAGTATTTT. Amino acid sequence: CASSIRGGTDTQYF.

This clonotype was seen many times. The chain links TRBV7-3 to TRBJ2-1, with D possibly being TRBD1 (5 bases). The V end was cut by 2 bases, the J end by 9 bases, with 8 bases between. The CDR3 runs to 12 residues. Germline CDR1 is SGHTA and CDR2 is FQGTGA. CDR3 nucleotides: TGTGCCAGCAGCTTACAGGGTAGTGAGCAGTTCTTC. It encodes CASSLQGSEQFF.